This T cell receptor (beta chain) was documented in a study of shared clonotypes between healthy human individuals. Study-level results: Clonotype sharing levels among donors were expected to vary with sequencing depth.

Remarks on this clone: Its antigen is not known. Only one base separates this from a far larger clonotype, so it likely reflects a read error.

Participating donors were healthy, HIV-negative adults free of recent acute infections or vaccinations. With unsorted samples, genomic DNA was obtained from some 100 million PBMCs. Data came from immunoSEQ multiplex PCR; TCRdb stores just in-frame clones and leaves some out. The repertoire has about half a million clones, around 77% of them found once; the top ten carry approximately 12%. The CDR3 has 14 residues. Germline CDR1 reads MDHEN; CDR2 reads SYDVKM. Sequencing input: PBMCs. The receptor was derived from a woman between 40 and 50 years old in good health. Some clones in this sample may be carry-over from other donors' samples. The V and J genes are TRBV28 and TRBJ1-3, with D maybe TRBD1 (5 bases). The CDR3 DNA is TGTGCCAGCAGTGGACACTTTCCTGGAAACACCACATATTTT. Its translation is CASSGHFPGNTTYF. Full variable domain (outside the CDR3, taken from reference TRBV28 and TRBJ1-3): DVKVTQSSRYLVKRTGEKVFLECVQDMDHENMFWYRQDPGLGLRLIYFSYDVKMKEKGDIPEGYSVSREKKERFSLILESASTNQTSMYLCASSGHFPGNTTYFGEGSWLTVV.